This T cell receptor (beta chain) was obtained from a study of T cell responses to AZD1222 COVID-19 vaccine. Here immunoSEQ multiplex PCR was the method, and the copy in TCRdb shows in-frame clones only, minus some. The sample contains 52,000 or so clones, approximately 85% of which appear only once. This clone has a handful of counts. This receptor was taken from an adult in good health. The input for sequencing was peripheral blood, taken on day 0 of MenACWY control vaccination.

The CDR3, as DNA: TGTGCCAGCAGCCGCAGACTAGCGGGAGGGCCGAATGAGCAGTTCTTC. Its protein is CASSRRLAGGPNEQFF. The chain has TRBV14 and TRBJ2-1; TRBD2 agrees at 14 bases. Trimming cost V 4 bases and J 7 bases; bases outside gene matches: 6. Germline loops: CDR1 SGHDN, CDR2 FVKESK. This CDR3 has 16 amino acids.